This is a list of T cell receptor beta chains from one sample in a study of breast tumors, draining lymph nodes, adjacent tissues. TCRdb fed the multiplex PCR reads into MiXCR, producing one record per CDR3 protein. Of approximately 230,000 distinct CDR3 sequences listed, around 34% are singletons. The sequencing sample was made of axillary lymph node tissue. All receptors derive from a female donor with breast cancer. Some clones in this sample may be carry-over from other donors' samples. Both conserved end residues are part of each CDR3. A D gene is named only where the DNA matches it firmly. Size values are once, few and many counts, or a class for expanded clones, and some rows have none.

clone size	V gene	J gene	D gene	CDR3 DNA	CDR3 protein
.	TRBV20-1	TRBJ2-5	TRBD2	TGCAGTACTAGCGGGAGGGCCGGGGAGACCCAGTACTTC	CSTSGRAGETQYF
many	TRBV3-1	TRBJ2-6	.	TGTGCCAGCAGCCAACTGACTGGGGCCAACGTCCTGACTTTC	CASSQLTGANVLTF
.	TRBV5-1	TRBJ2-3	.	TGCGCCAGCAGCTTGGAGGGGAGCTCCTACAATGAGCAGTATTTT	CASSLEGSSYNEQYF
many	TRBV5-4	TRBJ1-2	.	TGTGCCAGCAGCTTGGCCCAGGTTGGCTACACCTTC	CASSLAQVGYTF
.	TRBV18	TRBJ2-5	.	TGTGCCAGCTCACCACTAATGAGGGATCAAGAGACCCAGTACTTC	CASSPLMRDQETQYF
many	TRBV5-6	TRBJ1-2	TRBD1	TGTGCCAGCAGCCAAGGACGACAGGGAACAAATGGCTACACCTTC	CASSQGRQGTNGYTF
.	TRBV12-3/TRBV12-4	TRBJ2-5	.	TGTGCCAGCAGCCTGGGACGGGGGAGGGAGACCCAGTACTTC	CASSLGRGRETQYF
.	TRBV7-2	TRBJ2-3	.	TGCGCCAGCAGTGAAGAGACGGGGGGCACAGATACGCAGTATTTT	CASSEETGGTDTQYF
many	TRBV12-3/TRBV12-4	TRBJ2-5	.	TGTGCCAGCAGTCGCCGGGACCCCTTAGAAACCCAGTACTTC	CASSRRDPLETQYF
many	TRBV6-6	TRBJ2-7	.	TGTGCCAGCAGTTACCAGGGTAACTACGAGCAGTACTTC	CASSYQGNYEQYF
many	TRBV4-2	TRBJ1-2	TRBD1	TGTGCCAGCAGCCCAACAGGGGAGGACTATGGCTACACCTTC	CASSPTGEDYGYTF
few	TRBV5-4	TRBJ1-4	.	TGTGCCAGCAGCTCAGGAGGGGCAGCTAATGAAAAACTGTTTTTT	CASSSGGAANEKLFF
many	TRBV20-1	TRBJ2-5	TRBD2	TGCAGTGCTAGGGGAGCGGGGGGGGCTAGCGGGAATGAAGAGACCCAGTACTTC	CSARGAGGASGNEETQYF
many	TRBV12-3/TRBV12-4	TRBJ2-7	.	TGTGCCAGCAGCCCCGGACTAGAGCAGTACTTC	CASSPGLEQYF
.	TRBV2	TRBJ1-2	TRBD1	TGTGCCAGCAGATCGGGACAGTATGGCTACACCTTC	CASRSGQYGYTF
.	TRBV15	TRBJ2-7	TRBD1	TGTGCCACCAGCAGAGGGGACAGGAGCTCCTACGAGCAGTACTTC	CATSRGDRSSYEQYF
.	TRBV5-5	TRBJ2-1	TRBD2	TGTGCCAGCAGCTTGGGGTTGTCTAGCGGGAGGATTGATGAGCAGTTCTTC	CASSLGLSSGRIDEQFF
.	TRBV20-1	TRBJ2-1	TRBD2	TGCAGTGCTAGATCCCTCAGCGGGAGTGTATATGAGCAGTTCTTC	CSARSLSGSVYEQFF
many	TRBV19	TRBJ2-1	.	TGTGCCAGTAGTATGGGGCGGGGCCTACGGGATGAGCAGTTCTTC	CASSMGRGLRDEQFF
.	TRBV30	TRBJ1-5	.	TGTGCCCCTAGCATAAGGGGAAGCAATCAGCCCCAGCATTTT	CAPSIRGSNQPQHF
.	TRBV20-1	TRBJ2-3	TRBD1	TGCAGTGCTAGAGCAGGGGGCCAGGGGAGGTCAGATACGCAGTATTTT	CSARAGGQGRSDTQYF
.	TRBV5-1	TRBJ2-6	TRBD1	TGCGCCAGCAGCTTGGAGGGGGCCAGGGAGCTGACTTTC	CASSLEGARELTF
few	TRBV5-5	TRBJ2-3	.	TGTGCCAGCAGCTCTCGGACTACCGGGGGCACAGATACGCAGTATTTT	CASSSRTTGGTDTQYF